One and the same sample provided the 23 T cell receptor beta chains below, sequenced in a study of T-cell reconstitution after alpha-beta-depleted transplantation in children. Researchers prepared the TCRbeta library using unique molecular identifiers, the study reports. TCRdb called the PCR reads again in MiXCR, with one record for every CDR3 protein. The data contain around 94,000 distinct CDR3 sequences, about 8% of them singletons. The sequences come from PBMCs, collected before TCRalphabeta/CD19-depleted stem cell transplant. The receptors were sampled from a boy aged 2 to 10 with acute lymphoblastic leukemia, due to receive a stem cell transplant.

The sample holds many counts of this clonotype. The rearrangement links TRBV20-1 to TRBJ2-6, with no clear D. The germline CDR1 and CDR2 sequences are DFQATT and SNEGSKA (reference sequence). CDR3 length: 17 amino acids. The germline V and J ends were trimmed by 3 bases and 0 bases, with 15 bases remaining between them. The CDR3 region is CSASNGRLFSGANVLTF. CDR3 nucleotide sequence: TGCAGTGCTAGTAATGGCAGACTTTTCTCTGGGGCCAACGTCCTGACTTTC.

The sample holds many counts of this clonotype. The chain employs TRBV5-1 and TRBJ2-3; 12 bases are shared with TRBD2. The CDR3 totals 16 residues. Germline trimming cut 4 bases from V and 4 bases from J; bases unmatched to any gene: 7. Germline lookup yields CDR1 SGHRS and CDR2 YFSETQ. The CDR3 DNA reads as TGCGCCAGCAGCGCCCGACTAGCGGGGGAATCAGATACGCAGTATTTT. This translates into CASSARLAGESDTQYF.

This clonotype was counted at least ten times. This sequence joins TRBV5-1 and TRBJ2-3, with 12 nucleotides matching TRBD2. Losses at the gene ends were 4 bases for V and 2 bases for J; bases not matched to a gene: 5. Germline V gene data show CDR1 as SGHRS and CDR2 as YFSETQ. The CDR3 loop spans 16 amino acids. Here the CDR3 DNA reads TGCGCCAGCAGCCCCCTAGCGGGGGGGAACACAGATACGCAGTATTTT. This translates into CASSPLAGGNTDTQYF.

This clonotype was observed many times. The chain uses TRBV2 and TRBJ2-6; D could derive from TRBD1 or TRBD2 (5 bases each). This CDR3 region has 14 residues. V lost 6 bases and J lost 0, with 6 bases in between. The V gene's germline CDR1 is SNHLY and CDR2 FYNNEI. CDR3 sequence (DNA): TGTGCCAGCAGGGGGGACTCTGGGGCCAACGTCCTGACTTTC. Amino acid sequence: CASRGDSGANVLTF.

The chain employs TRBV20-1 and TRBJ2-1, with D uncertain. The CDR3 has 10 amino acids. V lost 0 bases and J 10 bases, leaving 4 bases between the germline ends. CDR1 and CDR2 from the germline V gene are DFQATT and SNEGSKA (reference sequence). CDR3 sequence: CSARDLEQFF. CDR3 coding DNA: TGCAGTGCTAGAGACCTGGAGCAGTTCTTC.

This clonotype was seen a few times. The chain combines TRBV20-1 with TRBJ2-7; D gene unclear. This CDR3 comprises 12 residues. The germline gives CDR1 DFQATT, CDR2 SNEGSKA (reference sequence). Trimming left V 4 bases short and J 4 bases short, with 11 bases between. The DNA of the CDR3 is TGCAGTGCTATGGTCAGTCGTTACGAGCAGTACTTC. The encoded protein is CSAMVSRYEQYF.

The chain recombines TRBV4-3 with TRBJ2-5; D possibly corresponds to TRBD1 (5 bases). The CDR3 runs 16 residues. Between the trimmed V and J ends, which lost 0 bases and 2 bases, there was a span of 13 bases. The germline V gene encodes CDR1 LGHNA and CDR2 YSLEER. CDR3 loop: CASSQERGFSQETQYF. DNA for the CDR3: TGCGCCAGCAGCCAAGAAAGGGGCTTTAGTCAAGAGACCCAGTACTTC.

This clonotype was seen ten or more times. The rearrangement uses TRBV5-1 and TRBJ2-1; 10 bases line up with TRBD2. Germline values: CDR1 SGHRS, CDR2 YFSETQ. J was trimmed by 0 bases and V by 0 bases; bases with no gene match: 0. The CDR3 has 16 amino acids. CDR3 sequence (DNA): TGCGCCAGCAGCTTGGTAGCGGGGGGCTCCTACAATGAGCAGTTCTTC. It translates to CASSLVAGGSYNEQFF.

This clonotype has ten or more counts. The genes are TRBV20-1 and TRBJ1-3, with a possible D match to TRBD1 (5 bases). CDR3 length: 14 residues. The V end was cut by 7 bases, the J end by 0 bases, with 13 bases between. Germline-derived CDR1 and CDR2 are DFQATT and SNEGSKA (reference sequence). For the CDR3, the DNA is TGCAGTGTTCCGGGGCCTTACTCTGGAAACACCATATATTTT. Translation: CSVPGPYSGNTIYF.

This clonotype has more than one count but fewer than ten. The V call is TRBV7-3, the J call TRBJ1-1, with D possibly matching TRBD1 (5 bases). Germline assignment: CDR1 SGHTA and CDR2 FQGTGA. The CDR3 has 16 amino acids. Trimming left V 5 bases short and J 5 bases short, with 21 bases between. CDR3 sequence (DNA): TGTGCCAGCAGCGGGGGGGGACCTGGGGAGGGGACTGAAGCTTTCTTT. Translating it yields CASSGGGPGEGTEAFF.

This clonotype has at least ten counts. The gene calls are TRBV20-1 and TRBJ2-7; D remains ambiguous. Trimming stripped 5 bases from V and 0 bases from J, with 17 bases between. The CDR3 runs 15 residues. Germline lookup yields CDR1 DFQATT and CDR2 SNEGSKA (reference sequence). CDR3 nucleotide sequence: TGCAGTGCTGGGTCGGCGGATGGAATCTCCTACGAGCAGTACTTC. Amino acids: CSAGSADGISYEQYF.

This clonotype was observed many times. The chain combines TRBV20-1 with TRBJ1-2, with 8 nucleotides matching TRBD1. V lost 6 bases and J lost 4; bases outside the gene matches: 10. Germline loops: CDR1 DFQATT, CDR2 SNEGSKA (reference sequence). This CDR3 has 14 amino acids. DNA for the CDR3: TGCAGTGCGCTGCCAGGGGGCGATGGCTATGGCTACACCTTC. It codes for CSALPGGDGYGYTF.

This clonotype was found once. Being one base from a much bigger clone, this may be a read error. It is likely a read error, because the conserved phenylalanine at the end of the CDR3 is missing. This chain links TRBV6-1 with TRBJ1-1; D ambiguous. V was shortened by 8 bases and J by 3 bases, with 16 bases between the two germline ends. Germline V gives CDR1 MNHNS, CDR2 SASEGT. The CDR3 has 14 amino acids. The CDR3 nucleotides read TGTGCCAGCTCCAAGGAGGATGCGCACACTGAAGCTTTCTCT. The encoded protein is CASSKEDAHTEAFS.

The V gene is TRBV11-2, the J gene TRBJ2-6, with 8 bases matching TRBD2. V trimming: 5 bases; J trimming: 0 bases; junction bases outside the gene matches: 12. The germline V gene has CDR1 SGHAT and CDR2 FQNNGV. CDR3 length: 19 residues. The CDR3 region is CASSLPGGATYSGANVLTF. The CDR3 DNA reads as TGTGCCAGCAGCCTCCCCGGGGGGGCGACCTACTCTGGGGCCAACGTCCTGACTTTC.

Only a few counts were recorded for this clonotype. Just one base apart from a much larger clone, this may be a read error. J is TRBJ1-1 and V is TRBV7-9, with 12 bases aligning to TRBD1. This CDR3 has 17 residues. Per germline, CDR1 SEHNR and CDR2 FQNEAQ (reference sequence). The CDR3 loop is CVSNSPGQGADHTEAFF. As DNA, the CDR3 is TGTGTCAGCAATTCTCCGGGACAGGGGGCTGATCACACTGAAGCTTTCTTT.

The sample holds a few counts of this clonotype. The chain joins TRBV7-8 to TRBJ1-1; no clear D. The length of the CDR3 is 13 residues. V was shortened by 5 bases and J by 1 base, with 8 bases between the two germline ends. The germline V gene has CDR1 SGHVS and CDR2 FQNEAQ. The CDR3 nucleotides read TGTGCCAGCAGCGCCGAGAGGAACACTGAAGCTTTCTTT. This translates into CASSAERNTEAFF. The whole variable domain, remainder taken from reference TRBV7-8 and TRBJ1-1, is GAGVSQSPRYKVAKRGQDVALRCDPISGHVSLFWYQQALGQGPEFLTYFQNEAQLDKSGLPSDRFFAERPEGSVSTLKIQRTQQEDSAVYLCASSAERNTEAFFGQGTRLTVV.

This clonotype was seen only a few times. The rearrangement joins TRBV20-1 to TRBJ2-7, with TRBD1 matching 10 bases. Losses at the gene ends were 3 bases for V and 5 bases for J; bases not matched to a gene: 7. CDR1 is DFQATT, CDR2 SNEGSKA, per germline (reference sequence). CDR3 length: 14 residues. CDR3 residues: CSARSGDRGHEQYF. The DNA for the CDR3 is TGCAGTGCTAGGTCGGGAGACAGGGGGCACGAGCAGTACTTC.

This clonotype showed up many times. This chain uses TRBV20-1 with TRBJ2-2; TRBD2 aligns across 8 bases. The CDR3 runs to 14 residues. Germline-derived CDR1 and CDR2 are DFQATT and SNEGSKA (reference sequence). J gave up 5 bases and V 4 bases, and 6 bases lay outside the gene matches. The CDR3 bases are TGCAGTGCTATGCGGGGGGCCGGGACCGGGGAGCTGTTTTTT. This translates into CSAMRGAGTGELFF.

This clonotype was recorded a few times. J is TRBJ2-6 and V is TRBV19; 7 nucleotides line up with TRBD1. The trim removed 5 bases at V and 0 bases at J, leaving 4 bases unmatched. This CDR3 spans 16 amino acids. Germline V lookup: CDR1 LNHDA, CDR2 SQIVND (reference sequence). The CDR3 reads CASSPGQASGANVLTF. CDR3 nucleotides: TGTGCCAGTAGTCCCGGACAGGCCTCTGGGGCCAACGTCCTGACTTTC.

There are many counts of this clonotype. The chain combines TRBV6-5 with TRBJ2-3; 8 nucleotides match TRBD1. There are 16 residues in the CDR3. Trimming at V came to 4 bases and at J to 1 base, leaving 7 bases not matched to a gene. Per the germline V gene, CDR1 is MNHEY and CDR2 is SVGAGI. The CDR3 reads CASSSGPGQGTDTQYF. CDR3 nucleotide sequence: TGTGCCAGCAGTTCGGGACCGGGACAGGGCACAGATACGCAGTATTTT.

This clonotype was detected many times. The chain recombines TRBV28 with TRBJ1-2, with D possibly being TRBD1 (5 bases). The CDR3 sequence is 12 residues long. From germline, CDR1 is MDHEN and CDR2 SYDVKM. Trimming stripped 3 bases from V and 7 bases from J, with 9 bases between. The CDR3 protein is CASSLGGFGYTF. The CDR3 DNA is TGTGCCAGCAGTTTGGGGGGGTTTGGCTACACCTTC.

The chain combines TRBV5-4 with TRBJ2-7; no reliable D call. The CDR3 sequence is 12 residues long. The germline V gene has CDR1 SGHNT and CDR2 YYREEE (reference sequence). V was clipped by 4 bases and J by 6 bases, with 11 bases between them. CDR3 in DNA: TGTGCCAGCAGCACCCCCGGCGGCGAGCAGTACTTC. This gives the protein CASSTPGGEQYF. Full variable domain (rest looked up from reference TRBV5-4 and TRBJ2-7): ETGVTQSPTHLIKTRGQQVTLRCSSQSGHNTVSWYQQALGQGPQFIFQYYREEENGRGNFPPRFSGLQFPNYSSELNVNALELDDSALYLCASSTPGGEQYFGPGTRLTVT.

This chain uses TRBV20-1 with TRBJ1-6; D possibly corresponds to TRBD1 (6 bases). Per the germline V gene, CDR1 is DFQATT and CDR2 is SNEGSKA (reference sequence). The CDR3 runs to 14 residues. The ends were cut back, 2 bases at V and 10 bases at J, with 15 bases in the middle. In nucleotides, the CDR3 is TGCAGTGCTAGACGTGGGGGCTTTAACTCACCCCTCCACTTT. The encoded protein is CSARRGGFNSPLHF.